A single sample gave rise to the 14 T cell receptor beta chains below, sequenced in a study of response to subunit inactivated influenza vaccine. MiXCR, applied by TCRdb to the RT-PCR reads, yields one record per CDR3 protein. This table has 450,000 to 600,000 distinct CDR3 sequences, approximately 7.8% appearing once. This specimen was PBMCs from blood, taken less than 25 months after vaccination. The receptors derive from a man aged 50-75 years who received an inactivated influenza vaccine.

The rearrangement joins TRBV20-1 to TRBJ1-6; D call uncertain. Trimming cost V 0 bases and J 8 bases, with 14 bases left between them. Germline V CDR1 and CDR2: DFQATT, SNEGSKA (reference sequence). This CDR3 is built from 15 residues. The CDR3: CSARDRRNWDSPLHF. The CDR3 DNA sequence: TGCAGTGCTAGAGATCGTCGGAATTGGGATTCACCCCTCCACTTT.

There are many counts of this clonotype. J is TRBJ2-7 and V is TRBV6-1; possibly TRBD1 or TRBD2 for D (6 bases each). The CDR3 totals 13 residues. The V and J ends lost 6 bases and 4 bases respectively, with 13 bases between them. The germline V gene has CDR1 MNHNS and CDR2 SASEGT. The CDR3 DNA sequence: TGTGCCAGCAGCCGGGGGCAAGAGTACGAGCAGTACTTC. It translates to CASSRGQEYEQYF.

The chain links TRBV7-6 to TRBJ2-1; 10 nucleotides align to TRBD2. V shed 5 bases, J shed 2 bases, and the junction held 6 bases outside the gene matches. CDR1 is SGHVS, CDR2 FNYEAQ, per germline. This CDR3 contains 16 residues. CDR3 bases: TGTGCCAGCAGCGCTGGGACTAGCGCTGCCTACAATGAGCAGTTCTTC. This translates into CASSAGTSAAYNEQFF.

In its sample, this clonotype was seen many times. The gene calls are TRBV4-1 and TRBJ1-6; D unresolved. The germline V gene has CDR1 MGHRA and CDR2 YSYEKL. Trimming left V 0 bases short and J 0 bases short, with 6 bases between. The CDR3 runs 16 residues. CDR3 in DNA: TGCGCCAGCAGCCAAGACGGCAGCTCCTATAATTCACCCCTCCACTTT. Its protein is CASSQDGSSYNSPLHF.

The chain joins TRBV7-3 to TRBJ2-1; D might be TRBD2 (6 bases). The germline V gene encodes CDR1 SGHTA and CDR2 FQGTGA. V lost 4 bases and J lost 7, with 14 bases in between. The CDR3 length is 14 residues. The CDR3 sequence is CASSSQPGRNEQFF. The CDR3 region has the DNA TGTGCCAGCAGCTCACAACCAGGGAGGAATGAGCAGTTCTTC.

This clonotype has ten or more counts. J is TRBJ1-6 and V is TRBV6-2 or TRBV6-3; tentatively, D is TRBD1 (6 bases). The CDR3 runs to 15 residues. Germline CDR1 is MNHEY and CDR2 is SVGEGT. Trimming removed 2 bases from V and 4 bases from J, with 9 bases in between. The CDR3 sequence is CASSYRTAYNSPLHF. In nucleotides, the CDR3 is TGTGCCAGCAGTTACCGGACAGCATATAATTCACCCCTCCACTTT.

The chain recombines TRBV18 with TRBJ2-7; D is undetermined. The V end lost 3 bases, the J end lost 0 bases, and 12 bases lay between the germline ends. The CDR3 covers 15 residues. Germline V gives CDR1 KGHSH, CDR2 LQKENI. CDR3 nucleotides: TGTGCCAGCTCACCCGCCTGGACGAGCTCCTACGAGCAGTACTTC. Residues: CASSPAWTSSYEQYF.

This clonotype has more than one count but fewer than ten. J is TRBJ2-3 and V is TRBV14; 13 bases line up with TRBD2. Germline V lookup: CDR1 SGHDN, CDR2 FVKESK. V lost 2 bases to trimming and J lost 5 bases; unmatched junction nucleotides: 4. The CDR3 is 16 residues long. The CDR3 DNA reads TGTGCCAGCAGCCAACGGAGACTAGCGGGAGGAGATACGCAGTATTTT. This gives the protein CASSQRRLAGGDTQYF. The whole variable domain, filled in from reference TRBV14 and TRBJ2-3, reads EAGVTQFPSHSVIEKGQTVTLRCDPISGHDNLYWYRRVMGKEIKFLLHFVKESKQDESGMPNNRFLAERTGGTYSTLKVQPAELEDSGVYFCASSQRRLAGGDTQYFGPGTRLTVL.

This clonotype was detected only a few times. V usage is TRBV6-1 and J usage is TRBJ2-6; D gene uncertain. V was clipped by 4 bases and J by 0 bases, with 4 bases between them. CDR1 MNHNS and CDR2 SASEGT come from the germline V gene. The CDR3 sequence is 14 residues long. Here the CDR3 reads CASSGSSGANVLTF. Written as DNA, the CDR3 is TGTGCCAGCAGTGGTAGCTCTGGGGCCAACGTCCTGACTTTC.

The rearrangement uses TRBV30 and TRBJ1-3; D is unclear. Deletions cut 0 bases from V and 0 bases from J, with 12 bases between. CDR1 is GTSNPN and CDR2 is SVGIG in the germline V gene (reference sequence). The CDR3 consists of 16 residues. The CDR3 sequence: CAWSVFSTSSGNTIYF. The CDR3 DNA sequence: TGTGCCTGGAGTGTATTTTCCACGAGCTCTGGAAACACCATATATTTT.

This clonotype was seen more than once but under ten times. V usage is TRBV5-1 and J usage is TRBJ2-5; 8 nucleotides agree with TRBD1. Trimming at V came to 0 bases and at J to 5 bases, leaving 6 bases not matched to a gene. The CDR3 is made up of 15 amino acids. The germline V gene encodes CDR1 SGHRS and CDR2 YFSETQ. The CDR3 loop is CASSLEQGDPETQYF. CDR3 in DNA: TGCGCCAGCAGCTTGGAACAGGGGGATCCCGAGACCCAGTACTTC.

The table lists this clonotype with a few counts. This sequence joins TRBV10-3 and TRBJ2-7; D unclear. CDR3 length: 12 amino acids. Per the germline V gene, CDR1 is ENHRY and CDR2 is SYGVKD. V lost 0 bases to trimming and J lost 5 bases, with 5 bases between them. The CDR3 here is CAISESRHEQYF. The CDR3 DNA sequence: TGTGCCATCAGTGAGTCGAGGCACGAGCAGTACTTC.

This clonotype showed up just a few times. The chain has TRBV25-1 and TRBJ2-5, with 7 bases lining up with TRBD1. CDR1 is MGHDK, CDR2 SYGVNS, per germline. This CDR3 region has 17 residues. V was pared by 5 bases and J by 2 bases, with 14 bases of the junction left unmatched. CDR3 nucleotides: TGTGCCAGCAGTCAACGGATCAAGGGACAGCTACAAGAGACCCAGTACTTC. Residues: CASSQRIKGQLQETQYF.

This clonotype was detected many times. The CDR3 bases are TGTGCCAGCAGCTTAAGTCTCGGGGGGGATAATGAGCAGTTCTTC. Protein product: CASSLSLGGDNEQFF. The chain is built from TRBV7-2 and TRBJ2-1; 8 nucleotides line up with TRBD2. This CDR3 contains 15 residues. V dropped 2 bases and J dropped 7; count of bases not matched to a gene: 7. Germline V gene data show CDR1 as SGHTA and CDR2 as FQGNSA. Supplemented by reference TRBV7-2 and TRBJ2-1, the full variable domain reads GAGVSQSPSNKVTEKGKDVELRCDPISGHTALYWYRQSLGQGLEFLIYFQGNSAPDKSGLPSDRFSAERTGGSVSTLTIQRTQQEDSAVYLCASSLSLGGDNEQFFGPGTRLTVL.